What follows are 9 T cell receptor beta chains derived from one specimen sequenced in a study of post-analysis software for immune sequencing data. Study findings and constraints: Among 5 or 6 TRBV segments more frequent in patients than controls were TRBV5-6, TRBV5-1 and TRBV20-1.

The antigens of these receptors remain unknown. Tagging with unique molecular identifiers was a feature of the TCR beta cDNA libraries. TCRdb redid the calling of the PCR reads with MiXCR, one entry per CDR3 protein. The sample yields around 200,000 distinct CDR3 sequences, approximately 29% seen once. The material sequenced was blood. Receptors were obtained from a girl under 18 with multiple sclerosis.

This sequence joins TRBV5-1 and TRBJ2-1; a weak D match, TRBD1 (5 bases). Between the trimmed V and J ends, which lost 5 bases and 5 bases, there was a span of 14 bases. The germline CDR1 and CDR2 sequences are SGHRS and YFSETQ. The length of the CDR3 is 14 residues. CDR3 sequence (DNA): TGCGCCAGCAGTGGGCAGGGTAGGCACAATGAGCAGTTCTTC. It is translated as CASSGQGRHNEQFF.

This chain joins TRBV6-6 and TRBJ1-1, with D unclear. CDR1 is MNHNY, CDR2 SVGAGI, per germline (reference sequence). With 8 bases removed from V and 5 bases from J, the gap between germline ends came to 15 bases. The CDR3 spans 13 residues. The CDR3 spells CASSKRVGTEAFF. The DNA of the CDR3 is TGTGCCAGCTCTAAAAGGGTGGGGACTGAAGCTTTCTTT.

This chain links TRBV2 with TRBJ2-5, with D hard to call. The germline gives CDR1 SNHLY, CDR2 FYNNEI. This CDR3 has 11 amino acids. Between the trimmed V and J ends, which lost 4 bases and 4 bases, there was a span of 4 bases. The CDR3 sequence is CASSVLETQYF. The CDR3 bases are TGTGCCAGCAGTGTTCTAGAGACCCAGTACTTC. The full variable domain, with the rest looked up from reference TRBV2 and TRBJ2-5, is EPEVTQTPSHQVTQMGQEVILRCVPISNHLYFYWYRQILGQKVEFLVSFYNNEISEKSEIFDDQFSVERPDGSNFTLKIRSTKLEDSAMYFCASSVLETQYFGPGTRLLVL.

This clonotype was found many times. The rearrangement uses TRBV9 and TRBJ1-2; D remains unclear. The ends were cut back, 4 bases at V and 8 bases at J, with 9 bases in the middle. In germline, CDR1 is SGDLS, CDR2 YYNGEE. There are 11 residues in the CDR3. The CDR3 region is CASSPSEGYTF. In nucleotides, the CDR3 is TGTGCCAGCAGCCCCTCGGAGGGCTACACCTTC.

The chain employs TRBV7-6 and TRBJ1-4, with 11 bases lining up with TRBD1. Germline trimming cut 2 bases from V and 6 bases from J; bases unmatched to any gene: 8. The CDR3 runs 17 residues. Germline assignment: CDR1 SGHVS and CDR2 FNYEAQ. CDR3 coding DNA: TGTGCCAGCAGCTTAATTGGACAGGGGGCCATTTATGAAAAACTGTTTTTT. Encoded protein: CASSLIGQGAIYEKLFF.

This clonotype was recorded once. This chain joins TRBV28 and TRBJ1-4; possible D gene TRBD1, 5 bases. Germline V gene sequence: CDR1 MDHEN, CDR2 SYDVKM. This CDR3 spans 13 amino acids. V was pared by 6 bases and J by 7 bases, with 12 bases between. The DNA of the CDR3 is TGTGCCAGCAGCCCGGGCGGGGGTGAAAAACTGTTTTTT. Protein sequence: CASSPGGGEKLFF.

The chain links TRBV5-1 to TRBJ1-1; D is unclear. CDR3 length: 14 amino acids. The germline V gene has CDR1 SGHRS and CDR2 YFSETQ. Trimming cost V 4 bases and J 2 bases, with 12 bases left between them. The CDR3 DNA sequence: TGCGCCAGCAGCCTGGACGTTTCTAACACTGAAGCTTTCTTT. This sequence encodes CASSLDVSNTEAFF.

A note on this clonotype: A much larger clone differs by one base, so this may be a read error. The CDR3 loop is CACSPDGTGFGYTF. CDR3 coding DNA: TGTGCCTGCAGCCCCGACGGGACAGGGTTTGGCTACACCTTC. This chain links TRBV7-8 with TRBJ1-2, with 9 bases aligning to TRBD1. Per the germline V gene, CDR1 is SGHVS and CDR2 is FQNEAQ. There are 14 residues in the CDR3.

In its sample, this clonotype was seen many times. CDR3 protein: CSVGQAGGRYGYTF. The CDR3 nucleotides read TGCAGCGTTGGGCAGGCAGGGGGTCGCTATGGCTACACCTTC. The gene calls are TRBV29-1 and TRBJ1-2; 7 nucleotides line up with TRBD1. J lost 4 bases, V lost 4 bases, and 9 bases had no gene match. The germline gives CDR1 SQVTM, CDR2 ANQGSEA. This CDR3 has 14 amino acids.